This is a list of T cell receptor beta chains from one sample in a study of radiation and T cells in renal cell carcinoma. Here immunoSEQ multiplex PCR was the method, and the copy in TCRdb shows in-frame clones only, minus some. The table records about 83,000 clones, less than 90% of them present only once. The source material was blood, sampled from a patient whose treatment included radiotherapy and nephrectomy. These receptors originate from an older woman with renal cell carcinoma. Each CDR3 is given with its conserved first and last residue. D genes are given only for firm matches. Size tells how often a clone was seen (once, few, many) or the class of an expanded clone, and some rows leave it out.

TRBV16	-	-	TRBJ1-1	TGTGCCAGCAGCCAGAGGAGCACTGAAGCTTTCTTT	CASSQRSTEAFF
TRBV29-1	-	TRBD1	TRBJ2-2	TGCAGCGTGGAGGGTGGACAGGGGGGTTTCTCCGGGGAGCTGTTTTTT	CSVEGGQGGFSGELFF
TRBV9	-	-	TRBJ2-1	TGTGCCAGCAGCCCAACACTAGCCCACTGGGATTCGAGCTCCTACAATGAGCAGTTCTTC	CASSPTLAHWDSSSYNEQFF
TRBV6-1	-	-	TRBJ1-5	TGTGCCAGCCTTTTCGAAGGACCTAATCAGCCCCAGCATTTT	CASLFEGPNQPQHF
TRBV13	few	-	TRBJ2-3	TGTGCCAGCAGCTTCCTATCAGATACGCAGTATTTT	CASSFLSDTQYF
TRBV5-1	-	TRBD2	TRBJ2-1	TGCGCCAGCATACGCAGCGGGAGGGACAATGAGCAGTTCTTC	CASIRSGRDNEQFF
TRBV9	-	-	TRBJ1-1	TGTGCCAGCAGCGTAGAGAGGGTGAACACTGAAGCTTTCTTT	CASSVERVNTEAFF
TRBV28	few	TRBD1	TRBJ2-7	TGTGCCAGCAGTTTCGACAGGGGGTGGTACGAGCAGTACTTC	CASSFDRGWYEQYF
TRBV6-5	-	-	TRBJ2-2	TGTGCCAGCACCAGGGCACTACTCGACACCGGGGAGCTGTTTTTT	CASTRALLDTGELFF
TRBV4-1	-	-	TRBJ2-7	TGCGCCAGCAGCCAAGATCCCCGCCGGGAGCAGTACTTC	CASSQDPRREQYF
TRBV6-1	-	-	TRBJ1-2	TGTGCCAGCAGTGAAGCTCGCCCATCCTATGGCTACACCTTC	CASSEARPSYGYTF
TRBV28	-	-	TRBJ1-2	TGTGCCAGCAGTTCCCGTTTTGGGGCAAACTATGGCTACACCTTC	CASSSRFGANYGYTF
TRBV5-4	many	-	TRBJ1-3	TGTGCCAGCAGCTTGTGGAACGGAAACACCATATATTTT	CASSLWNGNTIYF
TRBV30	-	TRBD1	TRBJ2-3	TGTGCCTGGAGTTTAACCCGTCCGGGACAGGGCGCAGATACGCAGTATTTT	CAWSLTRPGQGADTQYF
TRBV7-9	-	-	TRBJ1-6	TGTGCCAGCAGCTTAGGACTAGGGGTAAATTCACCCCTCCACTTT	CASSLGLGVNSPLHF
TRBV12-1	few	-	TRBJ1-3	TGTGCCAGCGGCCTTGGAAAAAGGGCTCTTGGAAACACCATATATTTT	CASGLGKRALGNTIYF
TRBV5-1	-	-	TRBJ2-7	TGCGCCAGCAGCCCCGGCCCGGGCCGCACCTACGAGCAGTACTTC	CASSPGPGRTYEQYF
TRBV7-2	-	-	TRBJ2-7	TGTGCCAGCAGCTTAGGGGTGGACCCCTACGAGCAGTACTTC	CASSLGVDPYEQYF
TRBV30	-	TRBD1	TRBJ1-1	TGTGCCTGGAGTGTACAGGGGGTTAGGAACACTGAAGCTTTCTTT	CAWSVQGVRNTEAFF
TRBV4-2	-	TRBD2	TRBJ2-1	TGTGCCAGCAGCCAAGGGGCTAGCGGGGGGGCGGTGGGTGAGCAGTTCTTC	CASSQGASGGAVGEQFF
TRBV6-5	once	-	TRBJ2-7	TGTGCCAGCAGTTACAAGGCGACGGGAACCTACGAGCAGTACTTC	CASSYKATGTYEQYF
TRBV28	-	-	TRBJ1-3	TGTGCCAGCAGCCTTGGGCTCACTGGAAACACCATATATTTT	CASSLGLTGNTIYF
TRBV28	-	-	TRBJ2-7	TGTGCCAGCAGTACTCGTGCCAGGGGCCACGAGCAGTACTTC	CASSTRARGHEQYF